Below, 17 T cell receptor beta chains from the same sample are listed, as sequenced in a study of T-cell reconstitution after alpha-beta-depleted transplantation in children. Unique molecular identifiers were used to barcode this TCRbeta library. In TCRdb, the PCR reads were re-called with MiXCR into one record per CDR3 protein. The profile shows approximately 150,000 distinct CDR3 sequences, 7.5% to 9% of them singletons. Sequences were derived from PBMCs, mostly from graft donor cells, sampled 180 days after TCRalphabeta/CD19-depleted stem cell transplant. These receptor sequences come from a female patient younger than 10 who had a stem cell transplant for congenital amegakaryocytic thrombocytopenia, so the T cells may come from the graft donor.

This clonotype was counted at least ten times. The rearrangement joins TRBV28 to TRBJ1-6; TRBD1 is a possible D gene (5 bases). CDR3 size: 14 residues. Per germline, CDR1 MDHEN and CDR2 SYDVKM. V was pared by 5 bases and J by 8 bases, with 13 bases between. CDR3 amino acids: CASSPTRGYSPLHF. For the CDR3, the DNA is TGTGCCAGCAGTCCGACTCGGGGGTATTCACCCCTCCACTTT.

This clonotype was recorded at least ten times. The chain combines TRBV10-3 with TRBJ1-1; TRBD1 might be the D (5 bases). The CDR3 runs to 16 residues. Germline V gene sequence: CDR1 ENHRY, CDR2 SYGVKD. V lost 0 bases and J 4 bases, leaving 15 bases between the germline ends. This CDR3 reads CAISESYPGPATEAFF. In nucleotides, the CDR3 is TGTGCCATCAGTGAGTCGTACCCGGGGCCGGCCACTGAAGCTTTCTTT.

The chain uses TRBV5-3 and TRBJ2-1, with D hard to call. TRBV5-3 is placed among ORFs of uncertain function. The CDR3 contains 18 residues. The V end was cut by 0 bases, the J end by 5 bases, with 21 bases between. This CDR3 reads CARSLVGYLVPFNNEQFF. The CDR3 nucleotides read TGTGCCAGAAGCTTGGTAGGATACCTAGTCCCTTTTAACAATGAGCAGTTCTTC.

This clonotype was found many times. This sequence joins TRBV2 and TRBJ2-6; D not certain. V was trimmed by 8 bases and J by 1 base, leaving 18 bases between them. Per the germline V gene, CDR1 is SNHLY and CDR2 is FYNNEI. The CDR3 runs to 17 residues. CDR3 protein: CASVSYLQVSGANVLTF. DNA for the CDR3: TGTGCCAGCGTGTCGTACCTTCAAGTTTCTGGGGCCAACGTCCTGACTTTC.

CDR3 DNA sequence: TGTGCCAGCAGCTTAAACGATTTAGGGGGTGAGCAGTTCTTC. It specifies CASSLNDLGGEQFF. The chain carries TRBV7-8 and TRBJ2-1; D might be TRBD1 (6 bases). Trimming left V 2 bases short and J 9 bases short, with 14 bases between. CDR1 is SGHVS and CDR2 is FQNEAQ in the germline V gene. The CDR3 is 14 amino acids.

V and J are TRBV24-1 and TRBJ2-5; the D gene is possibly TRBD2 (6 bases). Germline-derived CDR1 and CDR2 are KGHDR and SFDVKD. The CDR3 contains 16 residues. V was cut by 9 bases and J by 0 bases, with 19 bases left in between. CDR3 sequence: CATADRSGPYQETQYF. The CDR3 DNA reads as TGTGCCACCGCAGATAGGAGCGGGCCGTACCAAGAGACCCAGTACTTC.

This clonotype was detected many times. J is TRBJ2-1 and V is TRBV29-1, with 8 nucleotides matching TRBD2. Trimming at V came to 3 bases and at J to 0 bases, leaving 4 bases not matched to a gene. In germline, CDR1 is SQVTM, CDR2 ANQGSEA. This CDR3 comprises 15 residues. CDR3 nucleotides: TGCAGCGTTGATCAGGCGGGAGGCTCCTACAATGAGCAGTTCTTC. Its translation is CSVDQAGGSYNEQFF.

This clonotype was detected only a few times. The chain uses TRBV7-2 and TRBJ2-3, with no clear D. This CDR3 is built from 15 residues. Germline-derived CDR1 and CDR2 are SGHTA and FQGNSA. V gave up 5 bases and J gave up 2 bases, with 14 bases separating them. The CDR3 region is CASSPELLSTDTQYF. The CDR3 nucleotides are TGTGCCAGCAGCCCCGAACTTCTTTCCACAGATACGCAGTATTTT.

This clonotype appeared many times. The rearrangement links TRBV2 to TRBJ2-3; the D gene could be TRBD1 or TRBD2 (6 bases each). Germline assignment: CDR1 SNHLY and CDR2 FYNNEI. The germline V and J ends were trimmed by 2 bases and 5 bases, with 11 bases remaining between them. The CDR3 has 14 amino acids. As DNA, the CDR3 is TGTGCCAGCAGTGAACGGGGGCGGGGAGATACGCAGTATTTT. Translating gives CASSERGRGDTQYF.

This clonotype was counted many times. The chain is built from TRBV6-1 and TRBJ2-1; the match to TRBD2 covers 12 bases. In germline, CDR1 is MNHNS, CDR2 SASEGT. This CDR3 has 15 amino acids. The trim removed 6 bases at V and 1 base at J, leaving 1 base unmatched. The DNA of the CDR3 is TGTGCCAGCAGAGGACTAGCGGGATCCTACAATGAGCAGTTCTTC. As protein: CASRGLAGSYNEQFF.

This clonotype has a count of ten or more. The CDR3, as DNA: TGTGCCAGCAGTCGGCAAGGCTCCACCGGGGAGCTGTTTTTT. Protein: CASSRQGSTGELFF. The chain is built from TRBV6-1 and TRBJ2-2; D is unresolved. This CDR3 has 14 residues. V shed 5 bases and J shed 4 bases, with 11 bases lying between them. Germline lookup yields CDR1 MNHNS and CDR2 SASEGT.

The chain uses TRBV20-1 and TRBJ1-5, with TRBD1 matching 10 bases. The V and J ends lost 5 bases and 5 bases, in that order; junction bases with no gene match: 6. The CDR3 totals 14 residues. The germline CDR1 and CDR2 sequences are DFQATT and SNEGSKA (reference sequence). The CDR3 coding sequence is TGCAGTGCTGTCCCGGGGACAGGGGATCAGCCCCAGCATTTT. Its protein is CSAVPGTGDQPQHF.

This clonotype appeared many times. The CDR3, as DNA: TGTGCCAGCAGTTTATCCTATCGACAGTCAGCTGAAGCTTTCTTT. Protein sequence: CASSLSYRQSAEAFF. The genes are TRBV28 and TRBJ1-1, with D perhaps TRBD1 (5 bases). Germline CDR1 MDHEN, CDR2 SYDVKM. CDR3 length: 15 amino acids. V lost 1 base and J lost 6, with 15 bases in between.

Many counts were recorded for this clonotype. The chain joins TRBV7-9 to TRBJ2-7, with a tentative D call TRBD2 (5 bases). The CDR3 extends over 13 amino acids. The germline V and J ends were trimmed by 7 bases and 2 bases, with 12 bases remaining between them. CDR1 is SEHNR and CDR2 is FQNEAQ in the germline V gene (reference sequence). CDR3 protein: CASTEDQTYEQYF. The CDR3 DNA reads TGTGCCAGCACGGAGGATCAGACCTACGAGCAGTACTTC.

This clonotype was seen at least ten times. This sequence joins TRBV12-3 or TRBV12-4 and TRBJ1-5; D is ambiguous. CDR3 size: 13 residues. The V end was cut by 5 bases, the J end by 3 bases, with 8 bases between. CDR3 residues: CASSRVFNQPQHF. The CDR3 DNA follows: TGTGCCAGCAGTAGGGTCTTCAATCAGCCCCAGCATTTT.

The chain links TRBV27 to TRBJ2-2; no firm D call. V lost 4 bases and J lost 2, with 20 bases in between. The CDR3 has 18 amino acids. Germline-derived CDR1 and CDR2 are MNHEY and SMNVEV (reference sequence). CDR3 nucleotide sequence: TGTGCCAGCAGTTCCCCCGGTCTCCTGACCCCTAACACCGGGGAGCTGTTTTTT. It yields the protein CASSSPGLLTPNTGELFF.

The sample holds a few counts of this clonotype. The CDR3 sequence is CSAIRQGTNYGYTF. The CDR3 DNA sequence: TGCAGTGCTATTCGACAGGGGACTAACTATGGCTACACCTTC. This chain joins TRBV20-1 and TRBJ1-2; TRBD1 aligns across 8 bases. The CDR3 is 14 amino acids. Trimming took 4 bases from V and 0 from J; bases not matched to a gene: 4. The germline CDR1 and CDR2 sequences are DFQATT and SNEGSKA (reference sequence).